Shown below are 22 T cell receptor beta chains from a single sample sequenced in a study of immune evolution from preneoplasia to lung adenocarcinoma. The repertoire was sequenced with immunoSEQ multiplex PCR; TCRdb's copy has only in-frame clones and lacks some. The sample yields about 5,800 clones, around 79% seen once. The specimen was FFPE adjacent normal lung tissue. These receptors all stem from a person aged 55-80 years with lung adenocarcinoma.

The chain recombines TRBV28 with TRBJ1-2, with D unclear. This CDR3 region has 12 residues. Trimming left V 4 bases short and J 5 bases short, with 8 bases between. The germline V gene encodes CDR1 MDHEN and CDR2 SYDVKM. Here the CDR3 DNA reads TGTGCCAGCAGTTCTGTTAGTTATGGCTACACCTTC. It is translated as CASSSVSYGYTF.

The CDR3 protein is CASSEGQGFLMNTEAFF. The CDR3 nucleotides are TGTGCCAGCAGTGAAGGGCAGGGATTTTTAATGAACACTGAAGCTTTCTTT. The chain combines TRBV2 with TRBJ1-1, with D perhaps TRBD1 (5 bases). The CDR3 runs 17 residues. Trimming took 1 base from V and 0 from J, leaving 15 bases between them. Per the germline V gene, CDR1 is SNHLY and CDR2 is FYNNEI.

As concerns this clone: Other DNA variants within this sample encode the same CDR3. The chain uses TRBV18 and TRBJ2-7; tentatively, D is TRBD2 (6 bases). Trimming removed 3 bases from V and 3 bases from J, with 6 bases in between. This CDR3 has 12 residues. Germline V CDR1 and CDR2: KGHSH, LQKENI. The CDR3: CASSPEGYEQYF. The CDR3 DNA follows: TGTGCCAGCTCACCGGAGGGCTACGAGCAGTACTTC.

This chain connects TRBV5-1 to TRBJ2-3; no reliable D call. Germline V lookup: CDR1 SGHRS, CDR2 YFSETQ. The CDR3 is 13 amino acids. V was pared by 2 bases and J by 0 bases, with 4 bases between. The CDR3 DNA reads TGCGCCAGCAGCTTAGGCAGCACAGATACGCAGTATTTT. Its protein is CASSLGSTDTQYF.

The chain combines TRBV4-3 with TRBJ1-2; 7 bases agree with TRBD1. J lost 8 bases, V lost 3 bases, and 12 bases had no gene match. The CDR3 consists of 15 residues. Germline V gene data show CDR1 as LGHNA and CDR2 as YSLEER. The CDR3, as DNA: TGCGCCAGCAGCCACCTGGGACAGCCGGTCGGGGGCTACACCTTC. This translates into CASSHLGQPVGGYTF.

The chain combines TRBV10-3 with TRBJ1-5; D gene uncertain. V lost 4 bases and J 5 bases, leaving 6 bases between the germline ends. The germline gives CDR1 ENHRY, CDR2 SYGVKD. The CDR3 is made up of 12 amino acids. The CDR3 DNA is TGTGCCATCAGTGGAACAGATCAGCCCCAGCATTTT. Translation gives CAISGTDQPQHF.

The rearrangement links TRBV28 to TRBJ1-5; tentative D call: TRBD1 (6 bases). V was cut by 5 bases and J by 2 bases, with 13 bases left in between. The germline V gene has CDR1 MDHEN and CDR2 SYDVKM. The CDR3 covers 15 residues. CDR3 in DNA: TGTGCCAGCAGTGGTTTCAGGGGAGGCAATCAGCCCCAGCATTTT. Translated, it gives CASSGFRGGNQPQHF.

The V gene is TRBV5-4, the J gene TRBJ2-3; D remains ambiguous. There are 12 residues in the CDR3. V gave up 4 bases and J gave up 0 bases, with 3 bases separating them. Germline CDR1 reads SGHNT; CDR2 reads YYREEE (reference sequence). In DNA form, the CDR3 reads TGTGCCAGCAGCACTAGCACAGATACGCAGTATTTT. Translating it yields CASSTSTDTQYF.

The chain carries TRBV10-3 and TRBJ2-1; 7 bases line up with TRBD2. This CDR3 comprises 15 residues. V was pared by 2 bases and J by 8 bases, with 9 bases of the junction left unmatched. Germline V gene data show CDR1 as ENHRY and CDR2 as SYGVKD. The CDR3 DNA follows: TGTGCCATCAGTGAGGGGCAGGGAGGGAGCTATGAGCAGTTCTTC. Translation: CAISEGQGGSYEQFF.

This chain links TRBV27 with TRBJ2-6; D unresolved. The V and J ends lost 6 bases and 2 bases respectively, with 11 bases between them. CDR1 is MNHEY, CDR2 SMNVEV, per germline (reference sequence). There are 15 residues in the CDR3. The CDR3 protein is CASREQYAGANVLTF. Written as DNA, the CDR3 is TGTGCCAGCAGGGAACAGTATGCTGGGGCCAACGTCCTGACTTTC.

This chain links TRBV7-8 with TRBJ1-2; D unresolved. CDR1 and CDR2 (germline): SGHVS, FQNEAQ. V was clipped by 5 bases and J by 0 bases, with 4 bases between them. The length of the CDR3 is 12 residues. The CDR3 sequence: CASSQANYGYTF. CDR3 coding DNA: TGTGCCAGCAGCCAGGCTAACTATGGCTACACCTTC.

As DNA, the CDR3 is TGTGCCAGCAGCTCGCCGCAAGGAGAGACCCAGTACTTC. It is translated as CASSSPQGETQYF. The chain recombines TRBV5-4 with TRBJ2-5; D is unresolved. This CDR3 has 13 residues. Trimming took 3 bases from V and 4 from J, leaving 10 bases between them. The germline CDR1 and CDR2 sequences are SGHNT and YYREEE (reference sequence). The whole variable domain, remainder taken from reference TRBV5-4 and TRBJ2-5, is ETGVTQSPTHLIKTRGQQVTLRCSSQSGHNTVSWYQQALGQGPQFIFQYYREEENGRGNFPPRFSGLQFPNYSSELNVNALELDDSALYLCASSSPQGETQYFGPGTRLLVL.

The V and J genes are TRBV6-5 and TRBJ2-1, with 11 bases lining up with TRBD1. CDR3 size: 15 residues. CDR1 is MNHEY, CDR2 SVGAGI, per germline. Trimming cost V 7 bases and J 5 bases; bases outside gene matches: 7. CDR3 coding DNA: TGTGCCAGCACCGGCCGGACAGGGGGCCACAATGAGCAGTTCTTC. It is translated as CASTGRTGGHNEQFF.

The rearrangement uses TRBV2 and TRBJ1-2; 10 positions match TRBD1. This CDR3 is 14 amino acids long. J gave up 4 bases and V 6 bases, and 5 bases lay outside the gene matches. Germline loops: CDR1 SNHLY, CDR2 FYNNEI. The CDR3 sequence is CASRSTGGVYGYTF. CDR3 sequence (DNA): TGTGCCAGCAGATCGACAGGGGGCGTCTATGGCTACACCTTC.

For the CDR3, the DNA is TGTGCCAGCAGTTTTCCACCGTACCTCAATCAGCCCCAGCATTTT. Its translation is CASSFPPYLNQPQHF. V and J are TRBV28 and TRBJ1-5; D call uncertain. The CDR3 has 15 residues. The V end was cut by 3 bases, the J end by 3 bases, with 12 bases between. Germline-derived CDR1 and CDR2 are MDHEN and SYDVKM.

The chain employs TRBV30 and TRBJ1-2, with D perhaps TRBD1 (5 bases). The V gene's germline CDR1 is GTSNPN and CDR2 SVGIG (reference sequence). With 0 bases removed from V and 12 bases from J, the gap between germline ends came to 14 bases. CDR3 length equals 12 residues. The CDR3 DNA reads TGTGCCTGGAGTGTAGGGGCCGCCCGAAACACCTTC. Its protein product is CAWSVGAARNTF.

V gene TRBV11-3 combines with J gene TRBJ2-1, with D maybe TRBD2 (6 bases). The CDR3 consists of 15 residues. CDR1 SGHNT and CDR2 YENEEA come from the germline V gene. Trimming stripped 2 bases from V and 7 bases from J, with 15 bases between. The CDR3 nucleotides are TGTGCCAGCAGCTTACGGGGGTCAGGTAGGAATGAGCAGTTCTTC. Encoded protein: CASSLRGSGRNEQFF.

In its sample, this clone was seen once. CDR3 coding DNA: TGTGCCAGCTCACCTGAGAGGGGGCGCGGTTACGAGCAGTACTTC. Its protein product is CASSPERGRGYEQYF. The chain has TRBV18 and TRBJ2-7, with TRBD1 matching 7 bases. Trimming removed 3 bases from V and 4 bases from J; junction bases left unmatched: 9. There are 15 residues in the CDR3. Germline V gives CDR1 KGHSH, CDR2 LQKENI.

The chain carries TRBV4-1 and TRBJ2-3, with 7 bases identical to TRBD2. Looked up from germline, CDR1 is MGHRA and CDR2 is YSYEKL. This CDR3 contains 16 residues. V trimming: 3 bases; J trimming: 1 base; junction bases outside the gene matches: 7. CDR3: CASSQTLAARTDTQYF. CDR3 sequence (DNA): TGCGCCAGCAGCCAGACTCTAGCGGCTCGCACAGATACGCAGTATTTT.

The rearrangement joins TRBV7-2 to TRBJ2-7; 10 bases fit TRBD1. After removal of 5 bases from V and 5 bases from J, the junction contained 6 bases not matched to a gene. The V gene's germline CDR1 is SGHTA and CDR2 FQGNSA. The CDR3 has 14 amino acids. CDR3 amino acids: CASSNRDRGDEQYF. In DNA, the CDR3 is TGTGCCAGCAGCAACCGGGACAGGGGTGACGAGCAGTACTTC.

This clone was observed a few times. CDR3 in amino acids: CASSEVVTHTGELFF. CDR3 bases: TGTGCCAGCAGTGAAGTCGTTACCCACACCGGGGAGCTGTTTTTT. The chain links TRBV2 to TRBJ2-2; D is ambiguous. The CDR3 consists of 15 residues. V dropped 1 base and J dropped 3 bases, with 9 bases sitting between them. CDR1 is SNHLY and CDR2 is FYNNEI in the germline V gene.

V usage is TRBV5-1 and J usage is TRBJ1-1; D is perhaps TRBD1 (5 bases). Germline V lookup: CDR1 SGHRS, CDR2 YFSETQ. The length of the CDR3 is 14 residues. The V end was cut by 5 bases, the J end by 3 bases, with 14 bases between. Here the CDR3 reads CASSSDGAYTEAFF. The CDR3 bases are TGCGCCAGCAGTTCGGACGGGGCTTACACTGAAGCTTTCTTT.